Detailed here is one T cell receptor beta chain. What antigen it recognizes has not been identified. There are no base qualities to consult, and no much larger clone falls within one base. The data derive from a study of cytomegalovirus exposure and HLA in healthy donors (TCRdb year 2017). A note on the overall study: An earlier analysis of 587 of the donors reported 250 to 350 Gb of sequence data and 95 million to 130 million unique TCR beta sequences obtained from around 190 million T cells. To predict cytomegalovirus infection status, the study brought together high-throughput TCR immunosequencing, statistical association of individual TCRs with disease status, and machine learning. Besides the first cohort of roughly 660 subjects, a separate validation cohort made up of 90 to 150 different subjects was used. Donor age, sex, ethnicity and CMV serostatus were collected together with the repertoire data. Among roughly 400 genotyped donors of the cohort, an average of approximately 200,000 unique TCR beta nucleotide sequences was sequenced per donor, of which about 18% were non-productive. The study used immunosequencing to profile the T cell repertoires of hundreds of subjects and linked those repertoires to cytomegalovirus serostatus. Typing coverage varied by locus: roughly 629-640 donors for A, B, C, DRB1 and DQB1; approximately 520 for DQA1; over 600 for DPA1; fewer than 480 for DPB1. All discovery cohort repertoires had been generated on a single sequencing platform. The later analysis used no new phenotypic data to find candidate immune exposures, relying instead on TCR beta sequences and their occurrence across donors. A later genetic analysis took genome-wide SNP genotypes for about 65% of the 666 donors and used that subset as a discovery cohort. The study aimed to test whether signatures of past pathogen exposure could be identified by cataloging public T cell receptors. An earlier analysis of several hundred of the donors applied high-throughput TCR beta sequencing to assess whether each TCR beta V gene segment acted as functional or pseudogenic. Among the roughly 400 genotyped donors, around 81% belonged to the genetic ancestry cluster associated with self-reported Caucasian donors. HLA typing covered class I and class II loci at four-digit resolution. To study patterns of TCR occurrence, a later analysis re-analyzed previously published TCR beta repertoires from around 670 donors and added high-resolution HLA genotyping. Because of strong linkage in the cohort, roughly five DR-DQ haplotypes were treated as single units for association and clustering. An early release covering 550 to 650 HLA-typed donors comprised 300 to 350 gigabases of sequencing data and around 80 million unique TCR sequences. The study at large found these results: In an earlier analysis of several hundred of the donors, most TCR beta V segments were observed in productive rearrangements about 90% or about 30% of the time, broadly matching IMGT annotations. The classifier was reported to diagnose cytomegalovirus status with high specificity and sensitivity in both the original and validation cohorts. A later genetic analysis reported fewer N-insertions in productive TCRs among donors in an Asian-associated ancestry cluster than the approximately 670-donor mean. At a false discovery rate of 0.05, a later analysis linked under 20,000 TCR beta sequences to specific HLA alleles. Roughly uniform sequencing depth across donors was assumed in presence/absence analyses, although this assumption may not hold. A cluster of highly shared sequence variants was judged likely to represent a technical artifact of the sequencing pipeline. The study gave a list of around 170 TCR beta chains associated with cytomegalovirus. A further reported finding was that TCR beta sequences accurately predicted the HLA-A and HLA-B alleles for most subjects in the first cohort. Compared with equally common non-associated chains, HLA-associated TCR beta chains in a later analysis were more clonally expanded and had lower generation probabilities. For the cohort, immune exposure information was limited to CMV serostatus. According to a later analysis, TCR association rates differed among HLA loci, with DRB1 alleles showing the most associated TCRs and HLA-C alleles showing the fewest. Across donors, most TCR sequences were observed very rarely, whereas some public TCRs were present in many individuals. According to a later analysis, parvovirus B19, influenza, CMV and Epstein-Barr virus appeared linked to several top co-occurrence clusters. It was suggested by the authors that the approach could potentially be generalized to other disease states and immunological phenotypes. Strong co-occurrence of HLA alleles, especially DR and DQ, made assigning TCR associations to individual alleles difficult. Correlated functional status among segregating V segments might reflect linkage disequilibrium, but an unknown experimental factor could not be ruled out. A few of the identified cytomegalovirus-associated TCR beta chains were confirmed in vitro to be specific for cytomegalovirus antigens. A later analysis found that most CMV-associated TCR beta chains appeared HLA-restricted, with HLA associations seemingly driven largely by CMV exposure. HLA typing was unavailable for some donors at each locus, so association tests used only the typed subset. The cohort was sequenced for TCR beta chains only, and without alpha or paired-chain data the features that could be detected were limited. The earlier analysis of 587 of the donors excluded roughly 16 rarely observed V segments, including chromosome 9 orphons, because counts were too low. Some IMGT-functional V segments, including TRBV6-2 and TRBV6-3, could not be told apart with the 87-base-pair reads, so those segments were excluded. In a later genetic analysis, a missense DCLRE1C variant was associated with V-gene and J-gene trimming of TCR beta chains, and the association was replicated in an independent cohort.

CDR1 is given as MNHEY and CDR2 as SMNVEV, both from the germline V gene (reference sequence). There are 14 amino acids in the CDR3, from cysteine to phenylalanine inclusive. The entry retains the CDR3 DNA only, 42 bases that are in frame from base 1. Relative to germline, V is 2 bases shorter and J is 5 bases shorter, with 12 bases between their ends. Libraries were built with the immunoSEQ multiplex PCR assay. For the multiplex PCR, a mixture combining 60 forward primers for TCR Vbeta segments and 13 reverse primers for TCR Jbeta segments was used. Amplification of the CDR3 region of rearranged TCR beta genes was performed with a multiplex PCR assay on genomic DNA. The Illumina HiSeq System was used to sequence the amplified TCR beta libraries as 87-base-pair reads. As for the authors' bioinformatics: A later analysis counted about 80 million unique TCR beta chains across the 640 or so repertoires, and around 9.9 million of these chains were shared by at least two donors. A nearest-neighbor algorithm error-corrected the raw reads and collapsed the reads into unique sequences, merging closely related sequences to remove PCR and sequencing errors. To assign V, D and J gene segments, CDR3 sequences were aligned to IMGT reference sequences. For a sequence to be retained, a match of at least six nucleotides was required to both a V gene segment and a J gene segment. A rearrangement counted as productive if the CDR3 had no stop codons and remained in frame with V and J, and every other rearrangement counted as non-productive. Following IMGT convention, CDR3 was defined as the stretch from the second conserved V-encoded cysteine to the conserved J-encoded phenylalanine. In an earlier analysis of 550 to 650 of the donors, sequences lacking an unambiguous match to a single V gene segment were excluded. In an earlier analysis of approximately 500 of the donors, a V segment was called functional when productive rearrangements were above 56.7%, and segregating when the standard deviation between donors exceeded 5%. A statistical classification framework was built for diagnosing cytomegalovirus status from the catalog of TCR beta chain sequences. In a later analysis, TCR nucleotide sequences were compared against IMGT/GENE-DB human TR gene sequences so that V and J genes could be assigned. A later analysis assigned CDR3 sequences and most-parsimonious VDJ recombination scenarios with the TCRdist pipeline. In a later analysis, each TCR beta chain was defined by its CDR3 amino acid sequence together with its V-gene family, and reads without a unique V-gene family were excluded. To address suspected cross-contamination and a sequencing artifact, a later analysis removed some 620 highly shared, low-generation-probability nucleotide sequences. In a later analysis, a clonal expansion index for each public chain was calculated from normalized within-repertoire ranks of inferred template counts. In a later analysis, generation probabilities were computed with a VDJ recombination model fitted to out-of-frame rearrangements, and the resulting probabilities were checked against IGoR. Hypergeometric tests were used in a later analysis to score TCR-TCR, TCR-HLA and TCR-CMV co-occurrence, with a repertoire-size bias correction applied to the TCR pairs. A later analysis estimated false discovery rates by permuting HLA or CMV assignments 20 times. In a later analysis, co-occurring TCRs were grouped using DBSCAN, with TCRdist sequence similarity added in when clustering inside HLA-allele-positive subsets. Repertoires with fewer than 30,000 or more than 120,000 public chains, plus five repertoires with anomalous nucleotide sharing, were excluded from co-occurrence clustering. TCRdb took over this immuneACCESS table, retaining in-frame rearrangements with V and J assigned. Such tables are incomplete; in checked studies, under half of the missing clones stem from an unresolved V gene, and the remainder is unexplained. Clone size and V and J calls were adopted from that table, with D and trimming inferred from the DNA. The sample table holds roughly 150,000 clones, of which less than 10% were seen once. Clones ranked in the top ten supply approximately 1.8% of the sample.

The cohort was made up of hundreds of healthy bone marrow donors. All cohort members were sampled while nominally healthy, although unrecorded immune exposures were likely present. The donor was CMV seronegative and belonged to the group of 352 seronegative cohort members. A peripheral blood sample was provided by each donor, and peripheral blood mononuclear cells were used for TCR beta sequencing. The Qiagen DNeasy Blood Extraction Kit was used to extract genomic DNA from the blood cell samples. This TCR was sampled from a male donor in good health and CMV-seronegative. The chain is made from TRBV27 and TRBJ1-2, and the D gene may be TRBD1, 6 bases matching. Sample: PBMCs. The CDR3 corresponds to CASSLNPGVYGYTF. The nucleotide sequence reads as follows: TGTGCCAGCAGTTTAAACCCAGGGGTATATGGCTACACCTTC.